These 27 T cell receptor beta chains were all obtained from the same sample, sequenced in a study of shared clonotypes between healthy human individuals. The method was immunoSEQ multiplex PCR; TCRdb's version includes in-frame clones alone and lacks a portion of them. The sample consists of around 1.4 million clones, approximately 98.5% of them appearing once. Material: naive CD4+ T cells sorted from blood. The subset is: CD45RA+ positively selected. These receptors were obtained from a man aged 25 to 40 in good health.

The chain recombines TRBV30 with TRBJ2-7; possible D gene TRBD1, 6 bases. This CDR3 has 14 residues. Trimming removed 2 bases from V and 0 bases from J, with 11 bases in between. Germline V CDR1 and CDR2: GTSNPN, SVGIG (reference sequence). The chain's CDR3 is CAWSRQAYSYEQYF. The CDR3 coding sequence is TGTGCCTGGAGTCGACAGGCATACTCCTACGAGCAGTACTTC.

V gene TRBV18 combines with J gene TRBJ1-1; TRBD1 agrees at 7 bases. CDR1 KGHSH and CDR2 LQKENI come from the germline V gene. J lost 11 bases, V lost 5 bases, and 11 bases had no gene match. The CDR3 is made up of 13 amino acids. CDR3 nucleotides: TGTGCCAGCTCAGCCGACAGGGCTCGGGGGGCTTTCTTT. Protein sequence: CASSADRARGAFF.

The rearrangement joins TRBV18 to TRBJ2-7; 9 nucleotides match TRBD1. CDR3 length: 16 amino acids. Trimming cost V 5 bases and J 5 bases; bases outside gene matches: 13. Germline assignment: CDR1 KGHSH and CDR2 LQKENI. In DNA, the CDR3 is TGTGCCAGCTCATCGCTTAGGACAGGGGAAAACAACGAGCAGTACTTC. Its protein product is CASSSLRTGENNEQYF.

The chain combines TRBV29-1 with TRBJ2-5; TRBD1 aligns across 9 bases. The CDR3 runs to 14 residues. The germline gives CDR1 SQVTM, CDR2 ANQGSEA. Unmatched junction bases numbered 10, after V lost 6 bases and J lost 5 bases. This chain's CDR3 is CSVFRDRASETQYF. The CDR3 nucleotides read TGCAGCGTATTCCGGGACAGGGCGTCGGAGACCCAGTACTTC. The full variable domain, in which reference TRBV29-1 and TRBJ2-5 provide the parts outside the CDR3, is SAVISQKPSRDICQRGTSLTIQCQVDSQVTMMFWYRQQPGQSLTLIATANQGSEATYESGFVIDKFPISRPNLTFSTLTVSNMSPEDSSIYLCSVFRDRASETQYFGPGTRLLVL.

The rearrangement links TRBV19 to TRBJ2-2, with TRBD2 identical over 7 bases. This CDR3 has 14 residues. The junction had 7 bases not matched to a gene; V was cut back by 5 bases and J by 7 bases. Germline CDR1 reads LNHDA; CDR2 reads SQIVND (reference sequence). CDR3 in amino acids: CASSPVAGVGELFF. The CDR3 coding sequence is TGTGCCAGTAGTCCCGTCGCGGGGGTCGGGGAGCTGTTTTTT.

The rearrangement uses TRBV11-2 and TRBJ2-1; no clear D gene. Trimming pared 2 bases from V and 5 bases from J, leaving 7 bases between. The CDR3 has 13 residues. Germline V gene lookup returns CDR1 SGHAT and CDR2 FQNNGV. The CDR3 reads CASSLRPNNEQFF. The CDR3, as DNA: TGTGCCAGCAGCTTAAGACCAAACAATGAGCAGTTCTTC.

The table lists this clone with a count of one. The chain couples TRBV6-5 to TRBJ1-5; D might be TRBD1 (6 bases). The ends were cut back, 2 bases at V and 6 bases at J, with 8 bases in the middle. CDR1 is MNHEY, CDR2 SVGAGI, per germline. This CDR3 has 13 residues. In DNA, the CDR3 is TGTGCCAGCAGTTACAAGGGGGGTCAGCCCCAGCATTTT. Encoded protein: CASSYKGGQPQHF.

V gene TRBV5-1 combines with J gene TRBJ2-3, with 11 bases identical to TRBD2. The V gene's germline CDR1 is SGHRS and CDR2 YFSETQ. The length of the CDR3 is 18 residues. The V segment lost 2 bases and the J segment 3 bases; nucleotides outside the gene matches: 11. In DNA, the CDR3 is TGCGCCAGCAGCTTATATAACCGACTAGCGGGACAGACAGATACGCAGTATTTT. Translation: CASSLYNRLAGQTDTQYF.

This sequence joins TRBV29-1 and TRBJ1-2; the D is unclear. The CDR3 covers 12 residues. Germline CDR1 SQVTM, CDR2 ANQGSEA. V lost 3 bases and J 3 bases, leaving 8 bases between the germline ends. In DNA, the CDR3 is TGCAGCGTTGATGACGGATACTATGGCTACACCTTC. This encodes CSVDDGYYGYTF.

The rearrangement joins TRBV28 to TRBJ2-3, with TRBD2 as a possible D gene (5 bases). Germline values: CDR1 MDHEN, CDR2 SYDVKM. The V end was cut by 2 bases, the J end by 0 bases, with 18 bases between. The CDR3 runs to 18 residues. CDR3 amino acids: CASSLTPHHSESTDTQYF. CDR3 nucleotide sequence: TGTGCCAGCAGTTTAACCCCCCACCATAGCGAGAGCACAGATACGCAGTATTTT.

This chain joins TRBV18 and TRBJ1-3; D perhaps matches TRBD1 (5 bases). The CDR3 is 17 residues long. Germline values: CDR1 KGHSH, CDR2 LQKENI. The V end was cut by 6 bases, the J end by 0 bases, with 18 bases between. CDR3 residues: CASSLLGTESSGNTIYF. The DNA of the CDR3 is TGTGCCAGCTCGTTACTGGGGACCGAGAGCTCTGGAAACACCATATATTTT. Complete variable domain (other parts from reference TRBV18 and TRBJ1-3): NAGVMQNPRHLVRRRGQEARLRCSPMKGHSHVYWYRQLPEEGLKFMVYLQKENIIDESGMPKERFSAEFPKEGPSILRIQQVVRGDSAAYFCASSLLGTESSGNTIYFGEGSWLTVV.

The chain joins TRBV7-2 to TRBJ2-1; the D is unclear. Trimming removed 4 bases from V and 0 bases from J, with 13 bases in between. This CDR3 has 16 residues. Per germline, CDR1 SGHTA and CDR2 FQGNSA. In DNA form, the CDR3 reads TGTGCCAGCAGCTCCAACAAGGGTAGCTCCTACAATGAGCAGTTCTTC. Amino acids: CASSSNKGSSYNEQFF.

Worth noting for this clone: Other DNA sequences in the same sample also yield this CDR3. The V and J genes are TRBV27 and TRBJ1-5; unclear D gene. The CDR3 loop spans 13 amino acids. The germline V and J ends were trimmed by 6 bases and 0 bases, with 6 bases remaining between them. Germline assignment: CDR1 MNHEY and CDR2 SMNVEV (reference sequence). In DNA, the CDR3 is TGTGCCAGCAGCTCTTATAGCAATCAGCCCCAGCATTTT. Protein product: CASSSYSNQPQHF.

The genes are TRBV7-9 and TRBJ1-3; a weak D match, TRBD1 (5 bases). Germline V gives CDR1 SEHNR, CDR2 FQNEAQ (reference sequence). Trimming left V 3 bases short and J 0 bases short, with 12 bases between. CDR3 length: 16 amino acids. Written as DNA, the CDR3 is TGTGCCAGCAGCTTCTCCGGGACTCGCTCTGGAAACACCATATATTTT. Protein: CASSFSGTRSGNTIYF.

The chain couples TRBV28 to TRBJ2-5; the match to TRBD1 covers 7 bases. CDR3 length equals 17 residues. Germline CDR1 reads MDHEN; CDR2 reads SYDVKM. J was trimmed by 5 bases and V by 6 bases; bases with no gene match: 18. As DNA, the CDR3 is TGTGCCAGCAGGCTCAACCGGGACAGCTCGGGACGGGAGACCCAGTACTTC. Protein: CASRLNRDSSGRETQYF.

The chain links TRBV2 to TRBJ1-1, with 7 bases fitting TRBD1. The J segment lost 8 bases and the V segment lost 5 bases, leaving 11 bases of the junction unmatched. The CDR3 runs to 14 residues. In germline, CDR1 is SNHLY, CDR2 FYNNEI. The DNA for the CDR3 is TGTGCCAGCAGTTACAGGGGCTACACTGAGGAAGCTTTCTTT. This sequence encodes CASSYRGYTEEAFF.

Turning to this clone: Other DNA sequences from this sample encode an identical CDR3 as well. This chain's CDR3 is CASSPGNQETQYF. CDR3 DNA: TGTGCCAGCTCTCCCGGGAACCAAGAGACCCAGTACTTC. The chain recombines TRBV18 with TRBJ2-5; weak D call: TRBD2 (5 bases). The V end was cut by 6 bases, the J end by 0 bases, with 8 bases between. Germline values: CDR1 KGHSH, CDR2 LQKENI. The CDR3 extends over 13 amino acids.

V usage is TRBV6-5 and J usage is TRBJ2-2, with TRBD2 identical over 10 bases. The V segment lost 0 bases and the J segment 6 bases; nucleotides outside the gene matches: 4. CDR3 size: 16 residues. CDR1 and CDR2 from the germline V gene are MNHEY and SVGAGI. CDR3 coding DNA: TGTGCCAGCAGTTACTCCGGGACTAGCGTCTCCGGGGAGCTGTTTTTT. Translating gives CASSYSGTSVSGELFF.

Concerning this clone itself: Other DNA variants within this sample encode the same CDR3. V is TRBV10-3 and J is TRBJ2-7; TRBD2 matches 8 bases. CDR3 length: 14 amino acids. CDR1 ENHRY and CDR2 SYGVKD come from the germline V gene. Unmatched junction bases numbered 2, after V lost 4 bases and J lost 0 bases. This chain's CDR3 is CAISGGTSSYEQYF. The CDR3 nucleotides read TGTGCCATCAGTGGCGGGACTAGCTCCTACGAGCAGTACTTC.

This chain uses TRBV2 with TRBJ2-7; D is uncertain. There are 13 residues in the CDR3. V was shortened by 4 bases and J by 1 base, with 8 bases between the two germline ends. Germline lookup yields CDR1 SNHLY and CDR2 FYNNEI. CDR3 region: CASSVSRSYEQYF. The DNA for the CDR3 is TGTGCCAGCAGTGTTTCCAGGTCCTACGAGCAGTACTTC.

The V call is TRBV19, the J call TRBJ1-1; 9 bases align to TRBD1. Germline V CDR1 and CDR2: LNHDA, SQIVND (reference sequence). The CDR3 is 12 amino acids. V shed 7 bases, J shed 11 bases, and the junction held 8 bases outside the gene matches. CDR3: CASTGTGLAAFF. CDR3 DNA: TGTGCCAGTACCGGGACAGGGTTGGCTGCTTTCTTT.

This CDR3 is CASSLATSGKGSYEQYF. CDR3 sequence (DNA): TGTGCCAGCAGCTTGGCGACTAGCGGGAAAGGGTCCTACGAGCAGTACTTC. The gene calls are TRBV5-5 and TRBJ2-7, with TRBD2 matching over 11 bases. The J segment lost 1 base and the V segment lost 0 bases, leaving 6 bases of the junction unmatched. This CDR3 comprises 17 residues. Germline CDR1 SGHKS, CDR2 YYEKEE (reference sequence). Combining the CDR3 with reference TRBV5-5 and TRBJ2-7 gives the whole variable domain DAGVTQSPTHLIKTRGQQVTLRCSPISGHKSVSWYQQVLGQGPQFIFQYYEKEERGRGNFPDRFSARQFPNYSSELNVNALLLGDSALYLCASSLATSGKGSYEQYFGPGTRLTVT.

This rearrangement joins TRBV6-6 to TRBJ1-3, with D uncertain. The germline V and J ends were trimmed by 8 bases and 4 bases, with 15 bases remaining between them. Germline CDR1 MNHNY, CDR2 SVGAGI (reference sequence). CDR3 length equals 14 residues. DNA for the CDR3: TGTGCCAGCGCCTTGAGGCTCTCCGGAAACACCATATATTTT. Protein product: CASALRLSGNTIYF.

The genes are TRBV7-9 and TRBJ2-3, with D perhaps TRBD1 (5 bases). CDR1 SEHNR and CDR2 FQNEAQ come from the germline V gene (reference sequence). Between the trimmed V and J ends, which lost 5 bases and 1 base, there was a span of 16 bases. The length of the CDR3 is 16 residues. DNA for the CDR3: TGTGCCAGCAGCCCTCGACACCTACAGGGCACAGATACGCAGTATTTT. This sequence encodes CASSPRHLQGTDTQYF.

The chain recombines TRBV4-1 with TRBJ2-4; maybe TRBD2 (5 bases). With 10 bases removed from V and 2 bases from J, the gap between germline ends came to 15 bases. Germline loops: CDR1 MGHRA, CDR2 YSYEKL. This CDR3 is 14 amino acids long. CDR3 in amino acids: CATAIAPSKNIQYF. The CDR3 DNA sequence: TGCGCCACCGCCATAGCGCCCTCCAAAAACATTCAGTACTTC.

The chain couples TRBV7-9 to TRBJ2-5; 7 bases fit TRBD1. The J segment lost 5 bases and the V segment lost 2 bases, leaving 8 bases of the junction unmatched. This CDR3 comprises 15 residues. CDR1 SEHNR and CDR2 FQNEAQ come from the germline V gene (reference sequence). The CDR3, as DNA: TGTGCCAGCAGCTTAAGACAGGGTGTCGGGGAGACCCAGTACTTC. Translation gives CASSLRQGVGETQYF.

This chain uses TRBV9 with TRBJ2-3, with D tentatively TRBD1 (6 bases). Trimming took off 4 bases at V and 9 bases at J, with 12 bases between the two ends. Germline CDR1 and CDR2: SGDLS and YYNGEE. The CDR3 totals 12 residues. The CDR3 DNA sequence: TGTGCCAGCAGCCCTACAGGGACGACGCAGTATTTT. Protein sequence: CASSPTGTTQYF.